Following are 29 T cell receptor beta chains from one sample sequenced in a study of blood T cell repertoires in COVID-19 (dated by TCRdb to between 2020 and 2021). Library method: the immunoSEQ multiplex PCR assay. TCRdb retrieved this table from immuneACCESS and kept in-frame rearrangements only. Not all clones are present; in checked studies, unresolved V genes account for under half, and no reason is known for the remainder. For this sample there are hundreds of thousands of clones; approximately 86% appear just once. The ten largest clones represent 0.75% to 1% of the sample. Material: PBMCs or T cells enriched from blood (not recorded which). All receptors derive from a woman in her thirties who had recovered from COVID-19.

With respect to this clone: Mismatch with germline at one junction end may stem from a read error. The chain carries TRBV3-1 (or the pseudogene TRBV3-2) and TRBJ1-2, with 12 bases fitting TRBD1. CDR3 length equals 13 residues. Per germline, CDR1 LGHDT and CDR2 YNNKEL (reference sequence). The CDR3 DNA reads as TGTGCCAGCAGCCAGGGACAGGGGGCCCATCGGATCTTC. Protein product: CASSQGQGAHRIF.

The chain links TRBV7-6 to TRBJ2-3, with a weak D call TRBD2 (6 bases). The CDR3 has 13 residues. The ends were cut back, 2 bases at V and 6 bases at J, with 9 bases in the middle. Germline V gene lookup returns CDR1 SGHVS and CDR2 FNYEAQ. Written as DNA, the CDR3 is TGTGCCAGCAGCTTACAACGGGGGGATACGCAGTATTTT. This gives the protein CASSLQRGDTQYF.

In DNA, the CDR3 is TGCGCCAGCAGCCCAACTGCTAGCGGACCTGGCTCGGGCCAATCCTACGAGCAGTACTTC. Residues: CASSPTASGPGSGQSYEQYF. This chain connects TRBV4-1 to TRBJ2-7; 7 bases line up with TRBD2. The CDR3 runs 20 residues. V was clipped by 4 bases and J by 1 base; unmatched bases: 22. Germline CDR1 reads MGHRA; CDR2 reads YSYEKL.

The V call is TRBV2, the J call TRBJ2-2, with D tentatively TRBD1 (6 bases). Trimming cost V 5 bases and J 7 bases, with 20 bases left between them. Germline lookup yields CDR1 SNHLY and CDR2 FYNNEI. This CDR3 region has 16 residues. The CDR3 region has the DNA TGTGCCAGCAGTCCGCCCGGGACATACTATAACGGGGAGCTGTTTTTT. Its translation is CASSPPGTYYNGELFF.

The chain links TRBV29-1 to TRBJ1-2; D is possibly TRBD1 (6 bases). CDR1 SQVTM and CDR2 ANQGSEA come from the germline V gene. Trimming shortened V by 3 bases and J by 4 bases, and 15 bases separated the two germline ends. The CDR3 totals 14 residues. CDR3 coding DNA: TGCAGCGTTGAGGTTCCAGGGGTTCCCTATGGCTACACCTTC. Translation gives CSVEVPGVPYGYTF.

J is TRBJ2-1 and V is TRBV19; 7 bases match TRBD2. Trimming removed 5 bases from V and 7 bases from J; junction bases left unmatched: 11. CDR1 and CDR2 (germline): LNHDA, SQIVND (reference sequence). The CDR3 consists of 15 residues. DNA of the CDR3: TGTGCCAGTAGTCCCCCGGCGGGGGTAACGAATGAGCAGTTCTTC. This translates into CASSPPAGVTNEQFF.

The chain combines TRBV4-3 with TRBJ2-5; no firm D call. CDR1 is LGHNA and CDR2 is YSLEER in the germline V gene. This CDR3 contains 17 residues. The V end lost 0 bases, the J end lost 4 bases, and 18 bases lay between the germline ends. CDR3 bases: TGCGCCAGCAGCCAAGATAGAAGTCGCAGGTCATCAGAGACCCAGTACTTC. Its translation is CASSQDRSRRSSETQYF.

Here the CDR3 DNA reads TGTGCCAGCAGCTCGGGGTGGCGAGAGCAGTTCTTC. Amino acids: CASSSGWREQFF. V and J are TRBV5-4 and TRBJ2-1; tentative D call: TRBD2 (5 bases). Trimming pared 3 bases from V and 10 bases from J, leaving 11 bases between. Germline CDR1 SGHNT, CDR2 YYREEE (reference sequence). The CDR3 consists of 12 residues.

The chain employs TRBV19 and TRBJ1-2; 7 nucleotides match TRBD1. Trimming removed 4 bases from V and 4 bases from J; junction bases left unmatched: 3. The V gene's germline CDR1 is LNHDA and CDR2 SQIVND (reference sequence). The CDR3 totals 13 residues. The CDR3 loop is CASSTPGGYGYTF. The CDR3 coding sequence is TGTGCCAGTAGTACGCCAGGGGGCTATGGCTACACCTTC.

About this clone: This same CDR3 is encoded by further DNA sequences in the sample. V and J are TRBV29-1 and TRBJ2-7; 8 positions agree with TRBD1. Trimming took 7 bases from V and 0 from J; bases not matched to a gene: 5. Germline lookup yields CDR1 SQVTM and CDR2 ANQGSEA. The CDR3 is made up of 13 amino acids. The CDR3 DNA is TGCAGCGCATCCGGGACAGGCTCCTACGAGCAGTACTTC. Translated, it gives CSASGTGSYEQYF.

This sequence joins TRBV28 and TRBJ1-6; D uncertain. Trimming shortened V by 6 bases and J by 8 bases, and 17 bases separated the two germline ends. The germline V gene has CDR1 MDHEN and CDR2 SYDVKM. This CDR3 region has 15 residues. The CDR3 sequence: CASRRLGQLDSPLHF. CDR3 bases: TGTGCCAGCAGAAGACTTGGCCAGTTGGATTCACCCCTCCACTTT.

This chain joins TRBV14 and TRBJ2-7, with 8 bases identical to TRBD2. CDR3 length: 14 residues. The germline V gene encodes CDR1 SGHDN and CDR2 FVKESK. Trimming cost V 4 bases and J 3 bases; bases outside gene matches: 5. CDR3 coding DNA: TGTGCCAGCAGCCGGTTAGCGGGATTCTACGAGCAGTACTTC. Its protein product is CASSRLAGFYEQYF.

The V gene is TRBV6-1, the J gene TRBJ1-2; D may be TRBD1 (6 bases). Germline V gene lookup returns CDR1 MNHNS and CDR2 SASEGT. The CDR3 sequence is 15 residues long. V lost 2 bases and J lost 4, with 14 bases in between. CDR3 residues: CASSESIGTFYGYTF. The DNA of the CDR3 is TGTGCCAGCAGTGAATCCATCGGGACATTCTATGGCTACACCTTC.

V and J are TRBV3-1 (or the pseudogene TRBV3-2) and TRBJ1-2; no clear D gene. V lost 0 bases to trimming and J lost 6 bases, with 14 bases between them. The CDR3 contains 15 residues. Per the germline V gene, CDR1 is LGHDT and CDR2 is YNNKEL (reference sequence). The CDR3 here is CASSQEDFEGDGYTF. The CDR3, as DNA: TGTGCCAGCAGCCAAGAGGACTTCGAGGGCGATGGCTACACCTTC.

V gene TRBV27 combines with J gene TRBJ2-7; D possibly corresponds to TRBD2 (7 bases). Per germline, CDR1 MNHEY and CDR2 SMNVEV (reference sequence). The CDR3 totals 14 residues. Trimming removed 0 bases at V and 6 bases at J, with 12 bases between. CDR3 nucleotides: TGTGCCAGCAGTTTATCGGTCGGGGGGCCCGAGCAGTACTTC. Its translation is CASSLSVGGPEQYF.

This chain links TRBV6-5 with TRBJ2-2; weak D call: TRBD1 (6 bases). Germline V gene sequence: CDR1 MNHEY, CDR2 SVGAGI. The V gene lost 6 bases and the J gene lost 9 bases, with 17 bases spanning the gap. CDR3 length equals 14 residues. CDR3 DNA: TGTGCCAGCAGCCACCTAAGGGGGTCCCGGGAGCTGTTTTTT. Translating it yields CASSHLRGSRELFF.

In the case of this clone: This sample includes further DNA sequences coding for the same CDR3. The CDR3 is CASSPLGQNNSPLHF. The CDR3 DNA sequence: TGTGCCAGCTCACCATTGGGACAAAATAATTCACCCCTCCACTTT. The chain joins TRBV18 to TRBJ1-6; possible D gene TRBD1, 6 bases. The CDR3 consists of 15 residues. Germline V gene sequence: CDR1 KGHSH, CDR2 LQKENI. Between the trimmed V and J ends, which lost 2 bases and 5 bases, there was a span of 10 bases.

The chain joins TRBV7-9 to TRBJ2-3; tentatively, D is TRBD2 (6 bases). Trimming removed 2 bases at V and 1 base at J, with 13 bases between. Germline V CDR1 and CDR2: SEHNR, FQNEAQ (reference sequence). The CDR3 runs 16 residues. The chain's CDR3 is CASSLWEASGTDTQYF. CDR3 DNA: TGTGCCAGCAGCTTATGGGAGGCTAGCGGCACAGATACGCAGTATTTT.

The chain has TRBV11-2 and TRBJ1-3; TRBD1 might be the D (6 bases). Trimming left V 0 bases short and J 4 bases short, with 10 bases between. Germline V CDR1 and CDR2: SGHAT, FQNNGV. This CDR3 has 15 amino acids. CDR3 DNA: TGTGCCAGCAGCTTAGACGGGGGGCCGGGAAACACCATATATTTT. This translates into CASSLDGGPGNTIYF.

This clone occurred once. The chain combines TRBV7-2 with TRBJ2-4; D gene uncertain. Trimming removed 3 bases from V and 0 bases from J, with 9 bases in between. The CDR3 length is 15 residues. The germline gives CDR1 SGHTA, CDR2 FQGNSA. The CDR3 nucleotides are TGTGCCAGCAGCTTTCGGCCGGGAGCCAAAAACATTCAGTACTTC. The encoded protein is CASSFRPGAKNIQYF.

The chain combines TRBV6-4 with TRBJ2-3; 8 bases are shared with TRBD2. The CDR3 consists of 16 residues. V lost 0 bases to trimming and J lost 8 bases; unmatched junction nucleotides: 10. CDR1 and CDR2 from the germline V gene are MRHNA and SNTAGT. CDR3 amino acids: CASSDSSTGGLGTQYF. The CDR3 DNA reads TGTGCCAGCAGTGACTCCTCGACGGGAGGGCTAGGTACGCAGTATTTT.

The rearrangement uses TRBV7-3 and TRBJ1-1; the D gene is possibly TRBD1 (6 bases). V lost 3 bases and J 1 base, leaving 12 bases between the germline ends. The CDR3 runs to 15 residues. Germline V CDR1 and CDR2: SGHTA, FQGTGA. The CDR3, as DNA: TGTGCCAGCAGCTTTTCAGGGGCCCAGAACACTGAAGCTTTCTTT. Residues: CASSFSGAQNTEAFF.

The chain has TRBV5-1 and TRBJ2-1; 9 bases are shared with TRBD2. Germline-derived CDR1 and CDR2 are SGHRS and YFSETQ. The V segment lost 4 bases and the J segment 5 bases; nucleotides outside the gene matches: 7. The CDR3 is made up of 15 amino acids. CDR3: CASSGTSGRHNEQFF. CDR3 bases: TGCGCCAGCAGCGGCACTAGCGGGCGACACAATGAGCAGTTCTTC. The whole variable domain, filled in from reference TRBV5-1 and TRBJ2-1, reads KAGVTQTPRYLIKTRGQQVTLSCSPISGHRSVSWYQQTPGQGLQFLFEYFSETQRNKGNFPGRFSGRQFSNSRSEMNVSTLELGDSALYLCASSGTSGRHNEQFFGPGTRLTVL.

The chain has TRBV13 and TRBJ2-1, with 10 bases aligning to TRBD2. Germline CDR1 reads PRHDT; CDR2 reads FYEKMQ (reference sequence). J was trimmed by 0 bases and V by 2 bases; bases with no gene match: 13. The CDR3 consists of 20 residues. Here the CDR3 reads CASSLLGGGTSDLSYNEQFF. The CDR3 DNA follows: TGTGCCAGCAGCTTATTGGGCGGGGGGACTAGCGACCTCTCCTACAATGAGCAGTTCTTC.

In regard to this clone: At one end, the junction sequence differs from germline, possibly due to a read error. This chain uses TRBV28 with TRBJ2-3; 14 bases are shared with TRBD2. The V gene's germline CDR1 is MDHEN and CDR2 SYDVKM. The CDR3 loop spans 13 amino acids. This CDR3 reads CVTSGRVTDTQYF. The CDR3 nucleotides read TGCGTGACTAGCGGGAGGGTGACAGATACGCAGTATTTT.

The rearrangement joins TRBV18 to TRBJ2-2; 9 nucleotides agree with TRBD2. The CDR3 covers 19 residues. Germline assignment: CDR1 KGHSH and CDR2 LQKENI. J gave up 6 bases and V 3 bases, and 17 bases lay outside the gene matches. The CDR3 sequence is CASSPVAGGPGDFPGELFF. The CDR3 coding sequence is TGTGCCAGCTCACCTGTCGCGGGAGGGCCTGGTGATTTCCCCGGGGAGCTGTTTTTT.

J is TRBJ2-2 and V is TRBV9; possibly TRBD2 for D (5 bases). Trimming shortened V by 0 bases and J by 5 bases, and 14 bases separated the two germline ends. The CDR3 contains 16 residues. CDR1 is SGDLS, CDR2 YYNGEE, per germline. The CDR3 reads CASSVVGRSSTGELFF. The CDR3 nucleotides are TGTGCCAGCAGCGTAGTAGGGAGAAGCAGTACCGGGGAGCTGTTTTTT.

CDR3 coding DNA: TGTGCCACCAGCAGTGATATTATAGAGCTCCAGTATTTT. This translates into CATSSDIIELQYF. J is TRBJ2-3 and V is TRBV15; D call uncertain. V was pared by 3 bases and J by 12 bases, with 16 bases between. The CDR3 spans 13 residues. CDR1 LNHNV and CDR2 YYDKDF come from the germline V gene (reference sequence).

The V call is TRBV4-3, the J call TRBJ2-6, with TRBD1 matching 7 bases. The CDR3 covers 19 residues. Unmatched junction bases numbered 15, after V lost 3 bases and J lost 4 bases. Germline-derived CDR1 and CDR2 are LGHNA and YSLEER. CDR3 loop: CASSQGIEKGAIGANVLTF. CDR3 bases: TGCGCCAGCAGCCAGGGGATTGAGAAGGGGGCGATAGGGGCCAACGTCCTGACTTTC.